The present TCR beta chain was sequenced within a study of blood T cell repertoires in COVID-19. Germline values: CDR1 SGHRS, CDR2 YFSETQ. The CDR3 sequence is 14 residues long. V lost 1 base to trimming and J lost 5 bases, with 10 bases between them. The table came from immunoSEQ multiplex PCR; TCRdb's copy has only in-frame clones and leaves some out. The data contain 150,000 to 250,000 clones, more than 75% of them singletons. Specimen: peripheral blood. This sequence was found in a woman in her thirties or forties with COVID-19, enrolled during active disease. The V gene is TRBV5-1, the J gene TRBJ2-1; no definite D call. For the CDR3, the DNA is TGCGCCAGCAGCTTGTTTGAGGCAAACAATGAGCAGTTCTTC. Translating gives CASSLFEANNEQFF.